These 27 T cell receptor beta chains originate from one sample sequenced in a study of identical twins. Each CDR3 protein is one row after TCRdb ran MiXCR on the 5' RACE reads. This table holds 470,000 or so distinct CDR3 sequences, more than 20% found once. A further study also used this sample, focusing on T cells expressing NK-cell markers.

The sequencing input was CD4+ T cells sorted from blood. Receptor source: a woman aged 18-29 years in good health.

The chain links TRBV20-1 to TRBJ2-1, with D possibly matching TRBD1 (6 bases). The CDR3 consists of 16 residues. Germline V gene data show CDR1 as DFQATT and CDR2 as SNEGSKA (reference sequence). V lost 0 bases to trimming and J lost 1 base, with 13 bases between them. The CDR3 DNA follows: TGCAGTGCTAGAGATAACAGGGTGGTATCCTACAATGAGCAGTTCTTC. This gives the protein CSARDNRVVSYNEQFF.

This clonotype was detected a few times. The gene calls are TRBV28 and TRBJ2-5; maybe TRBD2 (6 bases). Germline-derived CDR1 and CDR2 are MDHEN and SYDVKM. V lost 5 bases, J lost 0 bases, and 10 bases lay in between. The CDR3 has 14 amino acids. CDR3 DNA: TGTGCCAGCAGTCCGCGGGACTACCAAGAGACCCAGTACTTC. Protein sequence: CASSPRDYQETQYF.

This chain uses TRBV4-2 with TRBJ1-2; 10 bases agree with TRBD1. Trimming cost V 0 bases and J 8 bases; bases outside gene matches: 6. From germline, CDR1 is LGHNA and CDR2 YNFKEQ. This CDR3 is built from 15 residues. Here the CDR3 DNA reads TGTGCCAGCAGCCAAGATCGGGACAGGGGAGTCGGCTACACCTTC. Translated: CASSQDRDRGVGYTF.

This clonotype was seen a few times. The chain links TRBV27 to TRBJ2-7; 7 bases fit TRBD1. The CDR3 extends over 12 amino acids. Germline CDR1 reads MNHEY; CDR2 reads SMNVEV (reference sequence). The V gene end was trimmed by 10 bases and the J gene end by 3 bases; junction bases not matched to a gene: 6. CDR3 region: CATGQDGYEQYF. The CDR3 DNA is TGTGCCACCGGACAGGACGGCTACGAGCAGTACTTC.

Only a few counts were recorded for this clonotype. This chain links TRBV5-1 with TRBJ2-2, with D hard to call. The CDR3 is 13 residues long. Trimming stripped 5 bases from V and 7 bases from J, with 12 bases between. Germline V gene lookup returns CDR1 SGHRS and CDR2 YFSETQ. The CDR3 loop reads CASRTEQDGELFF. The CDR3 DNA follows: TGCGCCAGCAGAACCGAACAAGACGGGGAGCTGTTTTTT.

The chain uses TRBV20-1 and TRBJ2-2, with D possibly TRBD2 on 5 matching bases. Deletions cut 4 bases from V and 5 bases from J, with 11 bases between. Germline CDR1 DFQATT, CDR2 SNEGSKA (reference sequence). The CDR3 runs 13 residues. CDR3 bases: TGCAGTGCTACCTGGCCGGGGACCGGGGAGCTGTTTTTT. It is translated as CSATWPGTGELFF.

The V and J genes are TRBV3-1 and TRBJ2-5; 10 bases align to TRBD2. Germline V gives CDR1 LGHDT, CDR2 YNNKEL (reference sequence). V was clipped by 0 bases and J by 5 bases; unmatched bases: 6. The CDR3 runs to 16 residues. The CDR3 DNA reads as TGTGCCAGCAGCCAAGAAGGACTAGCGGACGGGGAGACCCAGTACTTC. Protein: CASSQEGLADGETQYF.

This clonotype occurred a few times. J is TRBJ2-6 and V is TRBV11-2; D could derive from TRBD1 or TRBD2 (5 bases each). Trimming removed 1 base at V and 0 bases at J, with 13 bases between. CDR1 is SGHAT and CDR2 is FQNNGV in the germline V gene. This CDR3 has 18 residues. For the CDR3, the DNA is TGTGCCAGCAGCTTAGTAGTGGGGACGTACTCTGGGGCCAACGTCCTGACTTTC. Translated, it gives CASSLVVGTYSGANVLTF.

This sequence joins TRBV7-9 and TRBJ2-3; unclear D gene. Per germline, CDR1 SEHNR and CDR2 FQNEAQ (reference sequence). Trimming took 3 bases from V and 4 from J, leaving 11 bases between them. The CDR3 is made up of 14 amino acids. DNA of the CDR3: TGTGCCAGCAGCTTCAGTGACTTATCAGATACGCAGTATTTT. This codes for CASSFSDLSDTQYF.

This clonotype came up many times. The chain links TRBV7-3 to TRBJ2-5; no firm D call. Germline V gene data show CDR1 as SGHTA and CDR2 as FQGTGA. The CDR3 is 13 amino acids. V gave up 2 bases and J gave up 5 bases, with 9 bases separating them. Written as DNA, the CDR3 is TGTGCCAGCAGCTTACGCCCAAAGGAGACCCAGTACTTC. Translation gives CASSLRPKETQYF.

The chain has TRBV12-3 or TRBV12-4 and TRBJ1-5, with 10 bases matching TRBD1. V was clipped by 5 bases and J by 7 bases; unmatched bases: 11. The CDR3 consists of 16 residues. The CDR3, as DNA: TGTGCCAGCAGTCCAAGGACAGGGGGGGGAAGACAGCCCCAGCATTTT. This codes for CASSPRTGGGRQPQHF.

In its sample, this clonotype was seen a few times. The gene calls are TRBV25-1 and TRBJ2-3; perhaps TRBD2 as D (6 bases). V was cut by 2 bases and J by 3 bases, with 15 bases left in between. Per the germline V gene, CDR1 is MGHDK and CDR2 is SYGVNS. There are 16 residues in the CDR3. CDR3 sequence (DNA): TGTGCCAGCAGTGAACGGGTCGCAGGGAGGACAGATACGCAGTATTTT. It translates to CASSERVAGRTDTQYF.

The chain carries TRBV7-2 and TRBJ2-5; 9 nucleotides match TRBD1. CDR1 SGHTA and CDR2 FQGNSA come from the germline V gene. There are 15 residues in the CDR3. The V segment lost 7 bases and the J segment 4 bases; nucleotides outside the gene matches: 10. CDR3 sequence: CASNLVTGGGETQYF. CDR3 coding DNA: TGTGCCAGCAACCTAGTCACAGGGGGCGGAGAGACCCAGTACTTC.

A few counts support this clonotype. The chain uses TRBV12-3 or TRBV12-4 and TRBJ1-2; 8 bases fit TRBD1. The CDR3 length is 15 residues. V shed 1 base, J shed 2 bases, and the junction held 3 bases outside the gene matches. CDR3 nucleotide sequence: TGTGCCAGCAGTTTAGGGGACAGGCGGAACTATGGCTACACCTTC. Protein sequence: CASSLGDRRNYGYTF.

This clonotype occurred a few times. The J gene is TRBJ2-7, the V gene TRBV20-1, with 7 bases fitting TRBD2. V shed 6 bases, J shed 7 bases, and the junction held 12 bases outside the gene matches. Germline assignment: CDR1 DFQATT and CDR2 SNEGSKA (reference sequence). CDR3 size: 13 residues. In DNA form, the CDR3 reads TGCAGTGCGTCTCAAACTAGCGTCGAAGAGCAGTACTTC. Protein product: CSASQTSVEEQYF.

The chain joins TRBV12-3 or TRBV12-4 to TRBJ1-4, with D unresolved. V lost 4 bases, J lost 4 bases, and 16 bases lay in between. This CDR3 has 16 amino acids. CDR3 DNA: TGTGCCAGCAGTTACCGGGCCTCAGCCCTTAATGAAAAACTGTTTTTT. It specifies CASSYRASALNEKLFF.

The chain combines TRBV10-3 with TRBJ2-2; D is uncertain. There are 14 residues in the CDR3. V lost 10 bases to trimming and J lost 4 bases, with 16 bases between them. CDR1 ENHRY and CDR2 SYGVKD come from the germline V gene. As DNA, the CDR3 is TGTGCCACCACGCGCGGCGAAACCACCGGGGAGCTGTTTTTT. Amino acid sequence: CATTRGETTGELFF.

CDR3 region: CASSVRMNTEAFF. As DNA, the CDR3 is TGTGCCAGCAGTGTGAGAATGAACACTGAAGCTTTCTTT. The chain has TRBV25-1 and TRBJ1-1; D call uncertain. The CDR3 is made up of 13 amino acids. In germline, CDR1 is MGHDK, CDR2 SYGVNS. Trimming stripped 4 bases from V and 0 bases from J, with 6 bases between. The full variable domain, with the rest looked up from reference TRBV25-1 and TRBJ1-1, is EADIYQTPRYLVIGTGKKITLECSQTMGHDKMYWYQQDPGMELHLIHYSYGVNSTEKGDLSSESTVSRIRTEHFPLTLESARPSHTSQYLCASSVRMNTEAFFGQGTRLTVV.

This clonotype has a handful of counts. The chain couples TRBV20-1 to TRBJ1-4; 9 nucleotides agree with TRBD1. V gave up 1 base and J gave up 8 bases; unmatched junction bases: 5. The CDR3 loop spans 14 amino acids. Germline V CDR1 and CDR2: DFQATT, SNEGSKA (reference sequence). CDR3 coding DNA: TGCAGTGCTAGAGGGGGACAGGGAGCAGAAAAACTGTTTTTT. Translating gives CSARGGQGAEKLFF.

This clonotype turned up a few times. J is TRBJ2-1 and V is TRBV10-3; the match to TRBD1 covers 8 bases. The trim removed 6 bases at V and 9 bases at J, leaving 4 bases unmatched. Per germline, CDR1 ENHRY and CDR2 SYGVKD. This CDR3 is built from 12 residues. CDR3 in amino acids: CAISQGAAEQFF. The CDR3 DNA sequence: TGTGCCATCAGCCAGGGGGCGGCTGAGCAGTTCTTC.

The CDR3 DNA follows: TGTGCCAGCAGCCAACCAGGAGCGGGGGTCTATGGCTACACCTTC. Translating it yields CASSQPGAGVYGYTF. This chain connects TRBV4-2 to TRBJ1-2, with D perhaps TRBD1 (5 bases). Germline V gene data show CDR1 as LGHNA and CDR2 as YNFKEQ. CDR3 length: 15 amino acids. Trimming removed 2 bases from V and 4 bases from J, with 14 bases in between.

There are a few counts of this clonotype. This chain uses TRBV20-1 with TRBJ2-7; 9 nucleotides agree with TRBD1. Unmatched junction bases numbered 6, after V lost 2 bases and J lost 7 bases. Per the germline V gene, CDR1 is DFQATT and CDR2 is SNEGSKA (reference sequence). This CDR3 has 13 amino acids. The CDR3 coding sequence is TGCAGTGCTAGACCCTCGGGACAGGGAGAGCAGTACTTC. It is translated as CSARPSGQGEQYF.

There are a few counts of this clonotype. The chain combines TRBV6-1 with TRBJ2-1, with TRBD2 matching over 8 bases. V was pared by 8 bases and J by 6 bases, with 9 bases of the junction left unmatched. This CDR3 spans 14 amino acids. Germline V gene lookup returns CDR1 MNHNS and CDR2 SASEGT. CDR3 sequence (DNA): TGTGCCAGCGGTATAGCGGGAAGCCTCAATGAGCAGTTCTTC. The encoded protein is CASGIAGSLNEQFF.

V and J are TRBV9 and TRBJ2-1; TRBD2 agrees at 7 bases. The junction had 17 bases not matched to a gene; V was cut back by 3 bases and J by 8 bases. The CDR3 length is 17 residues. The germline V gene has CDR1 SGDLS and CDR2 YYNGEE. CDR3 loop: CASSALGGRAGVDEQFF. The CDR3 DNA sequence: TGTGCCAGCAGCGCCCTGGGGGGGAGGGCCGGTGTAGATGAGCAGTTCTTC.

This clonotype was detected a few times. CDR3 residues: CSVELRTGGDEQYF. CDR3 nucleotide sequence: TGCAGCGTTGAACTTCGGACAGGGGGAGACGAGCAGTACTTC. This sequence joins TRBV29-1 and TRBJ2-7; the match to TRBD1 covers 10 bases. Germline V CDR1 and CDR2: SQVTM, ANQGSEA. This CDR3 has 14 amino acids. Trimming took 2 bases from V and 5 from J; bases not matched to a gene: 6.

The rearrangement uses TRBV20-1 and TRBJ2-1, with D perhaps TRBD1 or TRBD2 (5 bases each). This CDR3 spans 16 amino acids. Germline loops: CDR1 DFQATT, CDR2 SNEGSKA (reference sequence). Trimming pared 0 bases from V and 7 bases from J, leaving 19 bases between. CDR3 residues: CSAREKGRSFPNEQFF. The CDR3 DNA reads TGCAGTGCTAGAGAGAAGGGACGATCCTTTCCTAATGAGCAGTTCTTC.

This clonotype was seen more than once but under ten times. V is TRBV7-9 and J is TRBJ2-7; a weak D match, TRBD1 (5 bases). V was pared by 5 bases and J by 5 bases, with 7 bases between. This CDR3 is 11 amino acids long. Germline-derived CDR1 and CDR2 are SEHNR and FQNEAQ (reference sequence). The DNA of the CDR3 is TGTGCCAGCAGCGCCAGGGACGAGCAGTACTTC. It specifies CASSARDEQYF.